Each of the 4 T cell receptor beta chains below was sequenced from the same sample in a study of control samples from healthy donors and cancer patients. The repertoire was sequenced with immunoSEQ multiplex PCR; TCRdb's copy has only in-frame clones and lacks some. This table holds 35,000 to 50,000 clones, approximately 94% found once. Sequencing was performed on blood. The origin of the receptors is a man aged 55 to 70 in good health.

The chain joins TRBV14 to TRBJ2-1; 11 bases line up with TRBD2. CDR3 length: 17 amino acids. V was clipped by 5 bases and J by 6 bases; unmatched bases: 12. Germline V gene lookup returns CDR1 SGHDN and CDR2 FVKESK. CDR3: CASSGDRLAGSINEQFF. The CDR3 nucleotides read TGTGCCAGCAGCGGAGATCGACTAGCGGGATCGATCAATGAGCAGTTCTTC.

The V gene is TRBV7-3, the J gene TRBJ2-3; 9 nucleotides align to TRBD1. Trimming took 5 bases from V and 4 from J; bases not matched to a gene: 7. Germline CDR1 reads SGHTA; CDR2 reads FQGTGA. This CDR3 is built from 15 residues. This CDR3 is CASSLGQGRADTQYF. The CDR3 nucleotides read TGTGCCAGCAGCCTAGGACAGGGGCGCGCAGATACGCAGTATTTT.

The chain carries TRBV5-4 and TRBJ2-5; maybe TRBD2 (6 bases). V gave up 2 bases and J gave up 3 bases, with 11 bases separating them. In germline, CDR1 is SGHNT, CDR2 YYREEE (reference sequence). The CDR3 totals 14 residues. This CDR3 is CASSFIRGKETQYF. The CDR3 nucleotides read TGTGCCAGCAGCTTCATCCGCGGGAAAGAGACCCAGTACTTC.

The rearrangement links TRBV30 to TRBJ2-7; 7 nucleotides align to TRBD1. V was clipped by 5 bases and J by 0 bases; unmatched bases: 7. CDR1 and CDR2 from the germline V gene are GTSNPN and SVGIG (reference sequence). CDR3 length: 14 residues. The CDR3 sequence: CAWGRGKTSYEQYF. CDR3 DNA: TGTGCCTGGGGCAGGGGGAAAACCTCCTACGAGCAGTACTTC.